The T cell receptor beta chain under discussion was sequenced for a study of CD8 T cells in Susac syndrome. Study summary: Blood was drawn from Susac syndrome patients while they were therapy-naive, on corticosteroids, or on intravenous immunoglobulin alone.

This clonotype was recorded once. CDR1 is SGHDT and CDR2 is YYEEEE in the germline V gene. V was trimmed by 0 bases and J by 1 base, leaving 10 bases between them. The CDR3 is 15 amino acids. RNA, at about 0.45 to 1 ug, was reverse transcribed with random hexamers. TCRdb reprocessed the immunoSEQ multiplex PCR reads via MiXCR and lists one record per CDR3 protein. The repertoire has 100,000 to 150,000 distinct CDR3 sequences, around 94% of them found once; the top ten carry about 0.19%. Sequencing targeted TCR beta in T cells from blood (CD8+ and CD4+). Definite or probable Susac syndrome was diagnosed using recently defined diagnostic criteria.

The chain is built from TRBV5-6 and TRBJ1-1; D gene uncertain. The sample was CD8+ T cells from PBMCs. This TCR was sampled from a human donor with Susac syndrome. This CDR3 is CASSLAGLRNTEAFF. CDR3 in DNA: TGTGCCAGCAGCTTGGCTGGGTTGAGGAACACTGAAGCTTTCTTT.